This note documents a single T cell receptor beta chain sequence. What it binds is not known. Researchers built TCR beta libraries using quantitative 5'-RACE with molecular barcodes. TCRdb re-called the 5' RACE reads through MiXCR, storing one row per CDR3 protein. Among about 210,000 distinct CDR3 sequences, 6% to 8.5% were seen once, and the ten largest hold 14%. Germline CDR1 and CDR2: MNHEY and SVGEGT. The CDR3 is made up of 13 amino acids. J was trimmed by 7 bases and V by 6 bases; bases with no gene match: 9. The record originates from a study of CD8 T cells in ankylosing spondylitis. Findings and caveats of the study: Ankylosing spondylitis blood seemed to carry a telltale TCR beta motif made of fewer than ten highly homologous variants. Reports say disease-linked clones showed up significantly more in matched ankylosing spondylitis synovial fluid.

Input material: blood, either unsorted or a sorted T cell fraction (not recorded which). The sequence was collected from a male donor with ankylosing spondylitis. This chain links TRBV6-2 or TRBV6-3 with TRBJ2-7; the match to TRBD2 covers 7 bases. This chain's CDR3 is CASSEFRLAEQYF. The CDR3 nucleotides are TGTGCCAGCAGCGAATTTCGACTAGCAGAGCAGTACTTC.